This T cell receptor (beta chain) was recorded in a study of blood T cell repertoires in COVID-19. The wider study: The samples span acute and convalescent COVID-19 from the United States, Italy and Spain. The cDNA or gDNA used as material had been derived from T cells, B-cell-depleted T cells, or PBMCs.

The CDR3 has 16 amino acids. Trimming stripped 4 bases from V and 4 bases from J, with 17 bases between. The germline CDR1 and CDR2 sequences are SGHRS and YFSETQ. Original data processing: Nucleated cell counts were estimated from reference gene primer amplification. Method: immunoSEQ multiplex PCR; TCRdb's copy keeps in-frame clones and lacks some. V, J and clone size were drawn from that table, and D and trimming were deduced from the DNA. Of 100,000 to 150,000 clones in the sample, roughly four fifths are singletons; the top ten hold roughly an eighth. This receptor was identified in a human donor in a cohort sampled during active COVID-19. The chain employs TRBV5-1 and TRBJ2-2, with D tentatively TRBD2 (5 bases). Sample: peripheral blood. As DNA, the CDR3 is TGCGCCAGCAGCAGCCCTAGCCGGACCACCACCGGGGAGCTGTTTTTT. Encoded protein: CASSSPSRTTTGELFF.